The 20 T cell receptor beta chains reported below all come from one sample, sequenced in a study of regulatory T cells in long-lasting Graves disease. Time point defined: newly diagnosed GD, antithyroid drugs for less than 3 months. The TCR library was made from RNA that had been extracted from PBMCs in TRIzol. For TCR beta, libraries came from iRepertoire HTBI primers and Arm-PCR of CDR3 regions. TCRdb recomputed calls from the multiplex PCR reads with MiXCR, one row per CDR3 protein. The top ten clones hold about a fifth of a sample with hundreds of thousands of distinct CDR3 sequences, around 15% of them seen once. Specimen: peripheral blood mononuclear cells (PBMCs), collected at new diagnosis, from a patient treated with antithyroid drugs. The receptors derive from a female donor with Graves disease.

Comments on this clonotype: This likely reflects a read error, since a far larger clone is one base away. This sequence joins TRBV3-1 and TRBJ2-1; D is perhaps TRBD1 (5 bases). V lost 1 base, J lost 10 bases, and 14 bases lay in between. The CDR3 has 14 amino acids. Looked up from germline, CDR1 is LGHDT and CDR2 is YNNKEL (reference sequence). Here the CDR3 DNA reads TGTGCCAGCAGCCAAGGGGGCAGGGCCTACGAGCAGTTCTTC. It specifies CASSQGGRAYEQFF.

This clonotype was counted many times. One end of the junction is discordant with germline, which a read error may explain. The chain employs TRBV4-3 and TRBJ2-7, with TRBD2 matching 11 bases. Germline CDR1 LGHNA, CDR2 YSLEER. This CDR3 comprises 15 residues. CDR3 coding DNA: TGTGCCAGCAGCCAAGGTCCCCTAGCGGGAGGCGAGCAGTACTTC. This sequence encodes CASSQGPLAGGEQYF.

The table lists this clonotype with many counts. The V and J genes are TRBV18 and TRBJ2-1; D may be TRBD2 (6 bases). Germline CDR1 and CDR2: KGHSH and LQKENI. Trimming pared 6 bases from V and 9 bases from J, leaving 18 bases between. The CDR3 totals 14 residues. The CDR3 DNA sequence: TGTGCCAGCTCGGCGCTAGCGTCGTGGAGTGAGCAGTTCTTC. It yields the protein CASSALASWSEQFF.

This clonotype has ten or more counts. The chain joins TRBV29-1 to TRBJ2-1, with D perhaps TRBD1 (7 bases). The germline V gene encodes CDR1 SQVTM and CDR2 ANQGSEA. Trimming pared 6 bases from V and 3 bases from J, leaving 15 bases between. The CDR3 consists of 14 residues. CDR3 protein: CSVSGGQNYNEQFF. For the CDR3, the DNA is TGCAGCGTCTCCGGGGGACAGAACTACAATGAGCAGTTCTTC.

This clonotype came up many times. The chain couples TRBV10-2 to TRBJ2-1; TRBD2 matches 7 bases. Germline V lookup: CDR1 WSHSY, CDR2 SAAADI. The CDR3 has 14 residues. V lost 10 bases, J lost 7 bases, and 13 bases stayed unmatched. CDR3 loop: CAILTSPGGNEQFF. DNA of the CDR3: TGCGCCATCCTTACTAGCCCCGGGGGGAATGAGCAGTTCTTC.

This clonotype was found many times. The chain links TRBV2 to TRBJ1-3, with 8 bases aligning to TRBD1. V dropped 6 bases and J dropped 0; count of bases not matched to a gene: 16. In germline, CDR1 is SNHLY, CDR2 FYNNEI. This CDR3 is 19 amino acids long. The CDR3 bases are TGTGCCAGCAGCTCACCTGACTCTCGACAGGGGCGCTCTGGAAACACCATATATTTT. It yields the protein CASSSPDSRQGRSGNTIYF.

In the case of this clonotype: At one of its ends the junction is not consistent with the germline gene, which may arise from a read error. The chain combines TRBV27 with TRBJ2-3; perhaps TRBD2 as D (6 bases). The CDR3 runs 18 residues. CDR1 and CDR2 from the germline V gene are MNHEY and SMNVEV (reference sequence). The CDR3 region has the DNA TGTGCCGGCAGTTCCCTCGAGACGGACTACTATAGCACAGATACACAGTATTTT. It translates to CAGSSLETDYYSTDTQYF.

This clonotype was counted at least ten times. The rearrangement links TRBV7-2 to TRBJ2-4; the D is unclear. Trimming stripped 5 bases from V and 7 bases from J, with 12 bases between. There are 13 residues in the CDR3. Germline V gives CDR1 SGHTA, CDR2 FQGNSA. This chain's CDR3 is CASSIPSQNIQYF. The DNA for the CDR3 is TGTGCCAGCAGCATCCCCTCTCAGAACATTCAGTACTTC.

In this sample, this clonotype turned up a few times. As the CDR3 is not closed by the conserved phenylalanine or tryptophan, this likely results from a read error. The genes are TRBV29-1 and TRBJ2-7; D unresolved. Trimming removed 4 bases at V and 0 bases at J, with 10 bases between. Germline-derived CDR1 and CDR2 are SQVTM and ANQGSEA. CDR3 length: 13 residues. The CDR3 DNA follows: TGCAGCGTTGTCCCGGATGTCTCCTACGAGCAGTACCTC. Protein sequence: CSVVPDVSYEQYL.

This clonotype was detected only a few times. This chain uses TRBV7-9 with TRBJ2-2; 7 bases align to TRBD2. J gave up 0 bases and V 4 bases, and 8 bases lay outside the gene matches. Per germline, CDR1 SEHNR and CDR2 FQNEAQ (reference sequence). This CDR3 region has 17 residues. CDR3 region: CASSSPGAGANTGELFF. Written as DNA, the CDR3 is TGTGCCAGCAGCTCCCCCGGGGCGGGAGCGAACACCGGGGAGCTGTTTTTT.

This clonotype was counted at least ten times. The CDR3 DNA reads TGTGCCAGCAGCCGCAGAGGACCCGACGGAGAGACCCAGTACTTC. Translated, it gives CASSRRGPDGETQYF. J is TRBJ2-5 and V is TRBV6-1; D call uncertain. Germline V gene data show CDR1 as MNHNS and CDR2 as SASEGT. CDR3 length: 15 residues. The ends were cut back, 6 bases at V and 4 bases at J, with 18 bases in the middle.

CDR3 protein: CSAGDVDTQYF. CDR3 sequence (DNA): TGCAGTGCCGGGGACGTAGATACGCAGTATTTT. This chain joins TRBV20-1 and TRBJ2-3; D may match TRBD1 or TRBD2 (5 bases each). This CDR3 has 11 residues. Germline V gene lookup returns CDR1 DFQATT and CDR2 SNEGSKA (reference sequence). V was cut by 6 bases and J by 5 bases, with 9 bases left in between.

At least ten counts were recorded for this clonotype. The V and J genes are TRBV12-3 or TRBV12-4 and TRBJ1-2; no definite D call. V dropped 0 bases and J dropped 2 bases, with 10 bases sitting between them. The CDR3 extends over 15 amino acids. CDR3 DNA: TGTGCCAGCAGTTTAGCGCTCGGCGGAAACTATGGCTACACCTTC. Translated: CASSLALGGNYGYTF.

The CDR3 sequence is CASSRGQQVNEQFF. CDR3 DNA sequence: TGTGCCAGCAGTAGGGGCCAGCAGGTCAATGAGCAGTTCTTC. This chain links TRBV28 with TRBJ2-1; a weak D match, TRBD1 (5 bases). CDR3 length: 14 amino acids. Germline V CDR1 and CDR2: MDHEN, SYDVKM. With 5 bases removed from V and 6 bases from J, the gap between germline ends came to 14 bases.

Ten or more counts support this clonotype. The chain couples TRBV6-2 or TRBV6-3 to TRBJ2-3; 7 bases fit TRBD2. The CDR3 runs to 14 residues. Unmatched junction bases numbered 10, after V lost 7 bases and J lost 6 bases. Germline CDR1 is MNHEY and CDR2 is SVGEGT. The CDR3 reads CASTRGWGGDTQYF. The CDR3 bases are TGTGCCAGCACCCGCGGGTGGGGAGGGGATACGCAGTATTTT.

On this clonotype: It may be a read error: a sequence one base away is much more abundant. The gene calls are TRBV12-3 or TRBV12-4 and TRBJ1-4; 12 bases map to TRBD1. The J segment lost 6 bases and the V segment lost 8 bases, leaving 4 bases of the junction unmatched. CDR3 size: 14 residues. In DNA form, the CDR3 reads TGTGCCAGCGGGGGACAGGGGGCATATGAAAAACTGTTTTTT. It is translated as CASGGQGAYEKLFF.

In this sample, this clonotype turned up many times. This chain connects TRBV2 to TRBJ2-3; D gene unclear. Trimming pared 7 bases from V and 4 bases from J, leaving 12 bases between. This CDR3 region has 13 residues. The germline V gene has CDR1 SNHLY and CDR2 FYNNEI. This chain's CDR3 is CASIVVRADTQYF. For the CDR3, the DNA is TGTGCCAGCATAGTTGTTCGTGCAGATACGCAGTATTTT.

This clonotype was seen repeatedly, ten times or more. The CDR3 loop reads CASSYDDRYEQYF. Written as DNA, the CDR3 is TGCGCCAGCAGCTATGATGACAGGTACGAGCAGTACTTC. The J gene is TRBJ2-7, the V gene TRBV5-1, with a weak D call TRBD1 (6 bases). V was trimmed by 3 bases and J by 4 bases, leaving 11 bases between them. From germline, CDR1 is SGHRS and CDR2 YFSETQ. This CDR3 region has 13 residues.

In its sample, this clonotype was seen many times. The chain uses TRBV12-3 or TRBV12-4 and TRBJ2-5; a weak D match, TRBD2 (6 bases). The CDR3 is 13 residues long. V was cut by 6 bases and J by 3 bases, with 11 bases left in between. DNA of the CDR3: TGTGCCAGCAGGGTGGCGGGAAAAGAGACCCAGTACTTC. Its protein product is CASRVAGKETQYF.

This chain connects TRBV19 to TRBJ1-5; 7 bases map to TRBD1. The CDR3 extends over 16 amino acids. Germline V lookup: CDR1 LNHDA, CDR2 SQIVND (reference sequence). With 3 bases clipped from V and 2 bases from J, the junction kept 7 bases outside the gene matches. The CDR3: CASSIRQGDGNQPQHF. DNA of the CDR3: TGTGCCAGTAGTATTAGACAGGGCGACGGCAATCAGCCCCAGCATTTT. Based on the CDR3 plus reference TRBV19 and TRBJ1-5, the full variable domain is DGGITQSPKYLFRKEGQNVTLSCEQNLNHDAMYWYRQDPGQGLRLIYYSQIVNDFQKGDIAEGYSVSREKKESFPLTVTSAQKNPTAFYLCASSIRQGDGNQPQHFGDGTRLSIL.